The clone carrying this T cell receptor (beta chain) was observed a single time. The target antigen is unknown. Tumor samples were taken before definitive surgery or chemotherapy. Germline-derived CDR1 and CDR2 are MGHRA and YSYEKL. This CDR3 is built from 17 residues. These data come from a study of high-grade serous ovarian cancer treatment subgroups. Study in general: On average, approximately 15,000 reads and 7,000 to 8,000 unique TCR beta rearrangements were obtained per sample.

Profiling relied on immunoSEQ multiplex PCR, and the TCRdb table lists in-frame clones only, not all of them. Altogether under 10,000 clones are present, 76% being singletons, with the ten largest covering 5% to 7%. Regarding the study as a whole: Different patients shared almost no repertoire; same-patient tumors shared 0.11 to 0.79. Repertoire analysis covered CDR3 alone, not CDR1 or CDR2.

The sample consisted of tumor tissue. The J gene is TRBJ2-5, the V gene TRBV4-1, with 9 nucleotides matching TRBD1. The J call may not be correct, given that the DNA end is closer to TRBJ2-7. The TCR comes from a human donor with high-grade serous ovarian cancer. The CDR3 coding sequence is TGCGCCAGCAGACGGCCCTTCCGGACAGGGGCATCCTACGAGCAGTACTTC. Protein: CASRRPFRTGASYEQYF.